The rows below give T cell receptor beta chains drawn from one sample of a study of beta chain features in type 1 diabetes. Using immunoSEQ multiplex PCR, the repertoire was profiled, and TCRdb retains in-frame clones only, with some absent. The table has around 300,000 clones, 8% seen once. Sequencing was done on a sample of central memory CD4+ T cells from blood. These receptors all come from a woman younger than 30 in good health. Each CDR3 is given with its conserved first and last residue. A D gene is named only where the DNA matches it firmly. Rows give clone size only sometimes, using once, few, many, or a class for an expanded clone.

>TRBV30|.|.|TRBJ1-2
TGTGCCTGGAGTGTGCTGGTCTTCAAAGATAGCTACACCTTC
CAWSVLVFKDSYTF
>TRBV4-2|.|TRBD1|TRBJ1-4
TGTGCCAGCAGCCAAGGGGCGTCCGGGACAGGGATGGGAAAACTGTTTTTT
CASSQGASGTGMGKLFF
>TRBV7-7|few|.|TRBJ2-7
TGTGCCAGCAGCCGCCGCACCTACGAGCAGTACTTC
CASSRRTYEQYF
>TRBV10-3|.|.|TRBJ2-7
TGTGCCATCAGTGAGTCTACAGCGGCAGGGAAAGCCTACGAGCAGTACTTC
CAISESTAAGKAYEQYF
>TRBV11-1|.|.|TRBJ2-1
TGTGCCAGCCGGGGGGCAAGCCCCTACAATGAGCAGTTCTTC
CASRGASPYNEQFF
>TRBV30|.|.|TRBJ1-5
TGTGCCTGGAGTGACGGGAGCAATCAGCCCCAGCATTTT
CAWSDGSNQPQHF
>TRBV7-3|.|TRBD1|TRBJ1-6
TGTGCCAGCAGCCTCGACAGGGCCAATTCACCCCTCCACTTT
CASSLDRANSPLHF
>TRBV7-2|few|.|TRBJ1-1
TGTGCCAGCAGCTTAGTAGGGAGGGTTGGGGCTTTCTTT
CASSLVGRVGAFF
>TRBV5-1|.|TRBD1|TRBJ1-1
TGCGCCAGCAGCTTCCTTACAGGGGTGGATGAAGCTTTCTTT
CASSFLTGVDEAFF
>TRBV15|once|.|TRBJ2-3
TGTGCCGCCAGCAGGGACTCGTCGGGAACAGATACGCAGTATTTT
CAASRDSSGTDTQYF
>TRBV5-8|few|TRBD1|TRBJ1-6
TGTGCCAGCAGCAGGGACCCAGGGGGCAATTCACCCCTCCACTTT
CASSRDPGGNSPLHF
>TRBV9|.|.|TRBJ2-2
TGTGCCAGCAGCGCTTCCGGGGCTCAGGCCGGGGAGCTGTTTTTT
CASSASGAQAGELFF
>TRBV30|.|TRBD1|TRBJ1-5
TGTGCCTGGAGTGCGACAGGGCCGGGTCAGCCCCAGCATTTT
CAWSATGPGQPQHF
>TRBV9|.|.|TRBJ2-5
TGTGCCAGCAGCTCTACCTCCCAAGAGACCCAGTACTTC
CASSSTSQETQYF
>TRBV29-1|.|.|TRBJ1-1
TGCAGCGTTGGAACGTCCACTGAAGCTTTCTTT
CSVGTSTEAFF
>TRBV29-1|many|.|TRBJ1-1
TGCAGCGTTGTCCCCTCGGGAACTGAAGCTTTCTTT
CSVVPSGTEAFF
>TRBV5-4|few|.|TRBJ2-2
TGTGCCAGCAGAGTGGGGGGCGCCGGGACCGGGGAGCTGTTTTTT
CASRVGGAGTGELFF
>TRBV30|few|TRBD1|TRBJ2-7
TGTGCCTGGAGTGGGACAGGGCGGACGTACGAGCAGTACTTC
CAWSGTGRTYEQYF
>TRBV28|few|.|TRBJ1-2
TGTGCCAGCAGTTTCTTATCGGGGGGCTATGGCTACACCTTC
CASSFLSGGYGYTF
>TRBV27|many|.|TRBJ2-3
TGTGCCAGCAGTTTAAACGGGGGTCAGGGGACGCAGTATTTT
CASSLNGGQGTQYF
>TRBV2|few|TRBD1|TRBJ1-5
TGTGCCAGCAGTGAAAGGGGGCGGGATCAGCCCCAGCATTTT
CASSERGRDQPQHF
>TRBV5-1|.|.|TRBJ2-3
TGCGCCAGCAGCTTGCAAGGGGATACGCAGTATTTT
CASSLQGDTQYF
>TRBV11-2|many|.|TRBJ2-1
TGTGCCAGCAGGGCAGCGAGCGATGAGCAGTTCTTC
CASRAASDEQFF
>TRBV12-5|few|TRBD2|TRBJ2-1
TGTGCTAGTGGATCGGGACTAGCGGGGGTCGAGCAGTTCTTC
CASGSGLAGVEQFF
>TRBV6-5|.|.|TRBJ1-1
TGTGCCAGCCACAGGATGAACACTGAAGCTTTCTTT
CASHRMNTEAFF
>TRBV18|few|.|TRBJ2-1
TGTGCCAGCTCATCCTTTGGAGATGAGCAGTTCTTC
CASSSFGDEQFF
>TRBV5-4|few|TRBD2|TRBJ2-5
TGTGCCAGCAGCCTAGCGGGAGTTGGGCAAGAGACCCAGTACTTC
CASSLAGVGQETQYF
>TRBV4-1|.|TRBD1|TRBJ2-3
TGCGCCAGCAGCCAAGATCTGGCAGGGGGCGCAGATACGCAGTATTTT
CASSQDLAGGADTQYF
>TRBV4-2|few|TRBD1|TRBJ1-2
TGTGCCAGCAGCCAGGACCAGAGACAGGGGGGATACTATGGCTACACCTTC
CASSQDQRQGGYYGYTF
>TRBV2|many|.|TRBJ1-6
TGTGCCAGCAGTGAGGTCAACGGACCCCTCCACTTT
CASSEVNGPLHF
>TRBV7-3|.|.|TRBJ1-1
TGTGCCAGCAGCTTAGAGGGAGGCGTCACTGAAGCTTTCTTT
CASSLEGGVTEAFF
>TRBV7-3|.|.|TRBJ2-2
TGTGCCAGCAGCTACAGCGTGAACACCGGGGAGCTGTTTTTT
CASSYSVNTGELFF
>TRBV7-2|few|.|TRBJ2-2
TGTGCCAGAAACAGGGTTTCGAACACCGGGGAGCTGTTTTTT
CARNRVSNTGELFF
>TRBV5-1|few|.|TRBJ2-5
TGCGCCAGCAGCCAGCAGCCGAAGACGGTAGGAGAGACCCAGTACTTC
CASSQQPKTVGETQYF
>TRBV4-3|.|.|TRBJ2-1
TGCGCCAGCAGCCAAGTTCCTGGAGATGAGCAGTTCTTC
CASSQVPGDEQFF
>TRBV29-1|few|.|TRBJ2-7
TGCAGCCAGACCGGCTACGAGCAGTACTTC
CSQTGYEQYF
>TRBV29-1|few|.|TRBJ2-3
TGCAGCGTTCGAGACAGGCGGGGTACAGATACGCAGTATTTT
CSVRDRRGTDTQYF
>TRBV7-8|many|.|TRBJ2-2
TGTGCCAGCAGCGGCCAGGGGTTCGACACCGGGGAGCTGTTTTTT
CASSGQGFDTGELFF